The rows below give T cell receptor beta chains drawn from one sample of a study of blood T cell repertoires in COVID-19. The repertoire was sequenced with immunoSEQ multiplex PCR; TCRdb's copy has only in-frame clones and lacks some. This repertoire shows around 220,000 clones, over 80% found once; its top ten account for 6.8%. Sequenced: PBMCs or T cells enriched from blood (not recorded which). Source of these receptors: a woman aged 40 to 50 who had recovered from COVID-19. The CDR3 runs from the conserved cysteine through the conserved F or W. D genes are given only for firm matches. The size field is filled for only some rows; it gives once, few, many or a size class.

j_call d_call clone_size v_call cdr3_aa cdr3_nt
TRBJ2-2 TRBD2 few TRBV5-1 CASRVLAGAGELFF TGCGCCAGCAGGGTGCTAGCGGGAGCCGGGGAGCTGTTTTTT
TRBJ1-6 TRBD1 . TRBV10-3 CAISVDRIDNSPLHF TGTGCCATCAGTGTGGACAGGATCGATAATTCACCCCTCCACTTT
TRBJ2-3 . . TRBV9 CASSVGKTGADTQYF TGTGCCAGCAGCGTAGGGAAAACGGGAGCAGATACGCAGTATTTT
TRBJ1-3 . . TRBV19 CASNSGFRSGNTIYF TGTGCCAGTAATTCGGGGTTTCGATCTGGAAACACCATATATTTT
TRBJ1-3 . . TRBV7-2 CASSLEWGGTGNTIYF TGTGCCAGCAGCTTAGAATGGGGGGGAACTGGAAACACCATATATTTT
TRBJ2-4 . . TRBV11-3 CASSNSVRQGIQYF TGTGCCAGCAGTAACAGCGTTAGGCAGGGCATTCAGTACTTC
TRBJ2-7 TRBD2 . TRBV28 CASSSPGAGGPYEQYF TGTGCCAGCAGTTCTCCGGGCGCGGGAGGGCCGTACGAGCAGTACTTC
TRBJ1-2 . . TRBV19 CASSIAQASGYTF TGTGCCAGTAGTATCGCCCAGGCGTCTGGCTACACCTTC
TRBJ2-1 TRBD2 . TRBV6-4 CASSEGASGPEVPNEQFF TGTGCCAGCAGTGAAGGGGCTAGCGGGCCTGAGGTACCCAATGAGCAGTTCTTC
TRBJ1-1 TRBD1 . TRBV11-3 CASSSLDRVGAFF TGTGCCAGCAGCTCACTAGACAGGGTCGGAGCTTTCTTT
TRBJ2-7 TRBD1 . TRBV5-6 CASSFVTGDEQYF TGTGCCAGCAGCTTCGTTACAGGGGATGAGCAGTACTTC
TRBJ2-4 . . TRBV7-3 CASSLGGANIQYF TGTGCCAGCAGCTTAGGGGGGGCAAACATTCAGTACTTC
TRBJ2-7 . . TRBV28 CASTPPGLPPYEQYF TGTGCCAGCACCCCCCCGGGGTTGCCCCCTTACGAGCAGTACTTC
TRBJ2-7 TRBD2 once TRBV28 CASSLSGGPSEQYF TGTGCCAGCAGTTTATCGGGAGGGCCGTCTGAGCAGTACTTC
TRBJ1-1 . . TRBV28 CASSSPSVANTEAFF TGTGCCAGCAGTTCTCCATCAGTGGCCAACACTGAAGCTTTCTTT
TRBJ1-2 . . TRBV6-5 CASRTTGYYGYTF TGTGCCAGCAGGACGACAGGATACTATGGCTACACCTTC
TRBJ1-1 . few TRBV30 CAWSPYSLPGGNTEAFF TGTGCCTGGAGTCCATATTCCTTGCCCGGCGGTAACACTGAAGCTTTCTTT
TRBJ1-3 TRBD1 . TRBV19 CASTPNDRGRGNTIYF TGTGCCAGTACCCCGAACGACAGGGGAAGAGGAAACACCATATATTTT
TRBJ1-5 . . TRBV15 CATSSRRGAHGNQPQHF TGTGCCACCAGCTCCCGCCGGGGGGCCCATGGCAATCAGCCCCAGCATTTT
TRBJ2-3 TRBD2 . TRBV30 CAWSVGTSGRGDTQYF TGTGCCTGGAGTGTAGGGACTAGCGGGAGGGGAGATACGCAGTATTTT
TRBJ2-7 . . TRBV5-5 CASSVTGSSYEQYF TGTGCCAGCAGTGTGACAGGTTCTTCCTACGAGCAGTACTTC
TRBJ2-2 TRBD2 . TRBV7-2 CASSSRLAGVAGELFF TGTGCCAGCAGCTCCCGACTAGCGGGAGTCGCCGGGGAGCTGTTTTTT
TRBJ2-5 TRBD2 once TRBV30 CACNSGTSGLGTQYF TGTGCCTGTAACTCCGGGACTAGCGGCTTAGGGACCCAGTACTTC
TRBJ2-1 TRBD2 . TRBV2 CASTLGQGRTSGRAGNEQFF TGTGCCAGCACTCTGGGACAGGGTAGGACTAGCGGGAGGGCGGGCAATGAGCAGTTCTTC
TRBJ1-1 . . TRBV3-1/TRBV3-2 CASSEGMNTEAFF TGTGCCAGCAGCGAGGGAATGAACACTGAAGCTTTCTTT
TRBJ2-1 TRBD2 . TRBV11-3 CASSPGTSGSSEQFF TGTGCCAGCAGCCCCGGGACTAGCGGGAGTAGTGAGCAGTTCTTC
TRBJ2-3 . . TRBV5-1 CASSFGEGVIDTQYF TGCGCCAGCAGCTTCGGAGAAGGGGTTATAGATACGCAGTATTTT
TRBJ2-2 TRBD2 . TRBV7-9 CASSFGLAGGGVTGELFF TGTGCCAGCAGCTTCGGTCTTGCGGGAGGAGGGGTAACCGGGGAGCTGTTTTTT
TRBJ2-7 TRBD1 few TRBV5-1 CASSLVGTDDYEQYF TGCGCCAGCAGCTTGGTTGGGACAGACGACTACGAGCAGTACTTC
TRBJ2-3 TRBD2 . TRBV19 CASSPGTRFTDTQYF TGTGCCAGTAGTCCGGGGACTAGATTCACAGATACGCAGTATTTT
TRBJ2-2 TRBD1 . TRBV7-3 CASKPGQGWTGELFF TGTGCCAGCAAACCCGGACAGGGTTGGACCGGGGAGCTGTTTTTT
TRBJ2-1 TRBD1 . TRBV5-1 CASSPILGGQGLRRFF TGCGCCAGCAGCCCTATTTTAGGGGGACAGGGACTGCGGAGGTTCTTC
TRBJ1-2 . . TRBV5-1 CASSLGGPSGYTF TGCGCCAGCAGCCTCGGGGGGCCGTCCGGCTACACCTTC
TRBJ2-1 TRBD2 . TRBV27 CASSQGTSGNNEQFF TGTGCCAGCAGTCAGGGGACTAGCGGGAACAATGAGCAGTTCTTC
TRBJ1-1 . once TRBV5-1 CASSLGAQGTEAFF TGCGCCAGCAGCTTGGGGGCTCAAGGCACTGAAGCTTTCTTT
TRBJ1-6 . . TRBV3-1/TRBV3-2 CASSHTGGDSPLHF TGTGCCAGCAGCCATACGGGGGGGGATTCACCCCTCCACTTT
TRBJ2-3 TRBD2 . TRBV5-1 CASSFGLAQDTQYF TGCGCCAGCAGCTTCGGACTAGCGCAAGATACGCAGTATTTT
TRBJ1-1 . . TRBV27 CASSLRQGMTEAFF TGTGCCAGCAGTTTAAGGCAGGGGATGACTGAAGCTTTCTTT
TRBJ2-1 TRBD1 . TRBV6-4 CASSDNQGDEQFF TGTGCCAGCAGTGACAATCAGGGGGATGAGCAGTTCTTC
TRBJ2-3 . . TRBV2 CASIMLLGPDTQYF TGTGCCAGCATCATGCTCCTAGGCCCAGATACGCAGTATTTT
TRBJ2-3 . . TRBV4-1 CASSQEVGTDTQYF TGCGCCAGCAGCCAAGAGGTCGGTACAGATACGCAGTATTTT
TRBJ1-2 TRBD1 . TRBV6-2/TRBV6-3 CASSNTGANGYTF TGTGCCAGCAGTAACACAGGGGCGAATGGCTACACCTTC
TRBJ2-3 . . TRBV5-1 CASALQQPDTQYF TGCGCCAGCGCACTCCAACAGCCAGATACGCAGTATTTT
TRBJ1-2 TRBD1 few TRBV10-3 CAISEDTGGDYGYTF TGTGCCATCAGTGAGGATACAGGGGGCGACTATGGCTACACCTTC
TRBJ2-3 TRBD2 . TRBV9 CASSVLAGGGDTQYF TGTGCCAGCAGCGTACTAGCGGGAGGGGGAGATACGCAGTATTTT
TRBJ2-1 TRBD2 once TRBV4-2 CASSQGTSGSYNEQFF TGTGCCAGCAGCCAGGGGACTAGCGGGAGTTACAATGAGCAGTTCTTC
TRBJ2-6 TRBD2 . TRBV3-1/TRBV3-2 CASSQGTSGNSGANVLTF TGTGCCAGCAGCCAAGGGACTAGCGGGAACTCTGGGGCCAACGTCCTGACTTTC
TRBJ2-7 . . TRBV4-1 CASSQVPTGNYEQYF TGCGCCAGCAGCCAAGTACCTACAGGGAACTACGAGCAGTACTTC
TRBJ2-3 . once TRBV6-1 CASSEQGTSTDTQYF TGTGCCAGCAGTGAACAGGGAACTAGCACAGATACGCAGTATTTT
TRBJ1-2 TRBD1 . TRBV10-3 CAISGSGTGGAGGYTF TGTGCCATCAGTGGATCTGGGACAGGGGGCGCAGGTGGCTACACCTTC
TRBJ2-1 TRBD2 . TRBV6-2/TRBV6-3 CASSYLRLGGNEQFF TGTGCCAGCAGTTACCTCAGGTTGGGAGGGAATGAGCAGTTCTTC
TRBJ1-1 . . TRBV28 CASSLLRGSGDTEAFF TGTGCCAGCAGTTTATTGAGGGGGAGCGGGGACACTGAAGCTTTCTTT
TRBJ1-4 TRBD1 . TRBV25-1 CASSGPQGAHEKLFF TGTGCCAGCAGCGGACCCCAGGGGGCGCATGAAAAACTGTTTTTT
TRBJ2-7 TRBD2 . TRBV6-5 CASRRLAGLSYEQYF TGTGCCAGCAGAAGACTAGCGGGTCTCTCCTACGAGCAGTACTTC